This TCR beta chain was sequenced in a study of early T cells in non-severe SARS-CoV-2 infection. This CDR3 region has 13 residues. CDR1 MDHEN and CDR2 SYDVKM come from the germline V gene. The germline V and J ends were trimmed by 2 bases and 6 bases, with 10 bases remaining between them. MiXCR, run by TCRdb on the 5' RACE reads, gives a single entry per CDR3 protein. The sample contains around 89,000 distinct CDR3 sequences, roughly 15% of which appear only once. This rearrangement joins TRBV28 to TRBJ2-5; D gene unclear. This clonotype was sampled from an adult who was a healthcare worker with PCR-confirmed SARS-CoV-2 infection or an uninfected control (not recorded which). The sequenced sample consisted of whole blood. The CDR3 DNA is TGTGCCAGCAGTTTACCGCCGGAGAAGACCCAGTACTTC. Its protein is CASSLPPEKTQYF. The whole variable domain, remainder taken from reference TRBV28 and TRBJ2-5, is DVKVTQSSRYLVKRTGEKVFLECVQDMDHENMFWYRQDPGLGLRLIYFSYDVKMKEKGDIPEGYSVSREKKERFSLILESASTNQTSMYLCASSLPPEKTQYFGPGTRLLVL.